A selection of T cell receptor beta chains follows, all from one sample in a study of T cell changes during pregnancy in multiple sclerosis. Measured with immunoSEQ multiplex PCR; TCRdb has only the in-frame clones, and not every one. The sample includes some 44,000 clones, about nine tenths of them seen just once. The material sequenced was CD4+ T cells from peripheral blood mononuclear cells, taken in the third trimester of pregnancy. All receptors come from a female donor with multiple sclerosis, enrolled in a pregnancy study. The CDR3 runs from the conserved cysteine through the conserved F or W. The order of the fields is D gene, J gene, clone size, V gene, CDR3 protein, CDR3 DNA. The D gene is left open where the match is weak. Rows may omit the clone size; those that give it use once, few, many or a size class.

TRBD2 | TRBJ2-7 | - | TRBV7-2 | CASSILAGGPGEQYF | TGTGCCAGCAGCATCTTAGCGGGAGGGCCAGGGGAGCAGTACTTC
- | TRBJ2-3 | few | TRBV7-9 | CASSPGGAGRSTQYF | TGTGCCAGCAGCCCCGGTGGGGCAGGGCGTTCTACGCAGTATTTT
- | TRBJ2-3 | few | TRBV21-1 | CASSDGERDTQYF | TGTGCCAGCAGCGATGGGGAGAGAGATACGCAGTATTTT
- | TRBJ1-2 | once | TRBV29-1 | CSVETGAYGYTF | TGCAGCGTTGAAACAGGTGCCTATGGCTACACCTTC
- | TRBJ2-7 | - | TRBV2 | CASTRDTISYEQYF | TGTGCCAGCACCCGGGACACCATCTCCTACGAGCAGTACTTC
- | TRBJ2-4 | - | TRBV6-1 | CASSEGTSAKNIQYF | TGTGCCAGCAGTGAAGGTACATCAGCCAAAAACATTCAGTACTTC
TRBD1 | TRBJ2-7 | - | TRBV6-5 | CASREDRGPYEQYF | TGTGCCAGCAGAGAAGACAGGGGGCCCTACGAGCAGTACTTC
- | TRBJ2-7 | - | TRBV7-2 | CASSRWGGATYEQYF | TGTGCCAGCAGCCGCTGGGGCGGGGCTACCTACGAGCAGTACTTC
TRBD1 | TRBJ1-5 | - | TRBV6-6 | CASSTGTANQPQHF | TGTGCCAGCAGTACCGGGACAGCCAATCAGCCCCAGCATTTT
TRBD2 | TRBJ2-1 | - | TRBV11-3 | CASSLAASGRGEQFF | TGTGCCAGCAGCTTAGCTGCTAGCGGGAGAGGTGAGCAGTTCTTC
- | TRBJ1-2 | - | TRBV28 | CATPNEGNYGYTF | TGTGCCACCCCGAATGAGGGAAACTATGGCTACACCTTC
- | TRBJ2-7 | - | TRBV11-2 | CASSRGQPGVYEQYF | TGTGCCAGCAGCCGCGGACAGCCAGGCGTCTACGAGCAGTACTTC
- | TRBJ2-6 | - | TRBV28 | CASSPGGQAGANVLTF | TGTGCCAGCAGTCCCGGGGGTCAGGCTGGGGCCAACGTCCTGACTTTC
TRBD1 | TRBJ1-2 | - | TRBV6-5 | CASSYSRTGGGYGYTF | TGTGCCAGCAGTTACTCACGGACAGGGGGAGGCTATGGCTACACCTTC
- | TRBJ2-1 | - | TRBV18 | CASSSRRDLRKSSYNEQFF | TGTGCCAGCTCATCCCGTCGGGACTTGCGGAAAAGCTCCTACAATGAGCAGTTCTTC
- | TRBJ2-1 | - | TRBV10-2 | CASSESTGWGASHNEQFF | TGCGCCAGCAGTGAGTCGACTGGGTGGGGAGCGAGCCACAATGAGCAGTTCTTC
- | TRBJ2-1 | - | TRBV7-6 | CASSRRPGTGEQFF | TGTGCCAGCAGCCGACGGCCCGGAACAGGAGAGCAGTTCTTC
TRBD2 | TRBJ2-3 | - | TRBV30 | CAWSVPGLAGSTDTQYF | TGTGCCTGGAGTGTCCCGGGACTAGCGGGAAGCACAGATACGCAGTATTTT
TRBD2 | TRBJ2-1 | - | TRBV11-2 | CASSLDTGGNHNEQFF | TGTGCCAGCAGCTTAGATACGGGAGGGAACCACAATGAGCAGTTCTTC
TRBD1 | TRBJ2-5 | - | TRBV5-1 | CASSLVVGQAETQYF | TGCGCCAGCAGCTTGGTCGTAGGACAGGCAGAGACCCAGTACTTC
TRBD2 | TRBJ2-1 | - | TRBV29-1 | CSVVAGESEQFF | TGCAGCGTTGTTGCGGGAGAGAGTGAGCAGTTCTTC
TRBD2 | TRBJ2-3 | - | TRBV2 | CASRTSGSSDTQYF | TGTGCCAGCAGAACTAGCGGGTCCTCGGATACGCAGTATTTT
TRBD2 | TRBJ2-7 | - | TRBV13 | CASTPRGRGGYEQYF | TGTGCCAGCACCCCTAGGGGACGCGGGGGCTACGAGCAGTACTTC
- | TRBJ1-1 | once | TRBV19 | CASSIPARGNTEAFF | TGTGCCAGTAGTATCCCCGCGCGCGGTAACACTGAAGCTTTCTTT
- | TRBJ1-1 | - | TRBV19 | CASSIIGGLPEAFF | TGTGCCAGTAGTATTATCGGCGGCCTCCCTGAAGCTTTCTTT
TRBD2 | TRBJ2-3 | - | TRBV2 | CASNLQGLAADTQYF | TGTGCCAGCAACCTCCAGGGACTAGCAGCAGATACGCAGTATTTT
TRBD2 | TRBJ2-2 | - | TRBV13 | CASSFSPIAGDYTGELFF | TGTGCCAGCAGCTTTTCCCCAATAGCGGGAGACTACACCGGGGAGCTGTTTTTT
TRBD2 | TRBJ2-1 | few | TRBV28 | CASSSLFSGSKGNEQFF | TGTGCCAGCAGTTCTCTCTTTAGCGGGAGCAAAGGCAATGAGCAGTTCTTC
TRBD2 | TRBJ2-1 | - | TRBV29-1 | CSVEEGLAGGLYNEQFF | TGCAGCGTTGAAGAGGGACTAGCGGGAGGGTTATACAATGAGCAGTTCTTC
TRBD1 | TRBJ1-1 | - | TRBV5-6 | CASSFEGDSLNTEAFF | TGTGCCAGCAGCTTTGAGGGGGACAGCCTGAACACTGAAGCTTTCTTT
- | TRBJ1-2 | - | TRBV29-1 | CSVERGGHGYTF | TGCAGCGTTGAACGAGGGGGTCATGGCTACACCTTC
TRBD2 | TRBJ2-3 | - | TRBV27 | CASKRGGYTDTQYF | TGTGCCAGCAAACGGGGGGGATACACAGATACGCAGTATTTT
- | TRBJ2-1 | once | TRBV5-1 | CASSLGRSSYNEQFF | TGCGCCAGCAGCTTGGGTCGGAGCTCCTACAATGAGCAGTTCTTC
TRBD1 | TRBJ1-5 | few | TRBV18 | CASSPGGDDQPQHF | TGTGCCAGCTCCCCAGGGGGGGATGATCAGCCCCAGCATTTT
TRBD2 | TRBJ2-3 | once | TRBV9 | CASSGGPSGSISDTQYF | TGTGCCAGCAGCGGCGGGCCTAGCGGGAGTATCTCAGATACGCAGTATTTT
- | TRBJ2-3 | - | TRBV27 | CASHRSPLLSTDTQYF | TGTGCCAGCCACAGGAGCCCCCTTCTGAGCACAGATACGCAGTATTTT
TRBD2 | TRBJ2-1 | - | TRBV4-1 | CASSAGLAGVGSYNEQFF | TGCGCCAGCAGTGCCGGACTAGCGGGGGTTGGGTCCTACAATGAGCAGTTCTTC
- | TRBJ2-1 | - | TRBV9 | CASSVGGLSSYNEQFF | TGTGCCAGCAGCGTAGGCGGCTTGAGCTCCTACAATGAGCAGTTCTTC
- | TRBJ2-2 | - | TRBV23-1 | CASSQLSGELFF | TGCGCCAGCAGTCAACTCTCCGGGGAGCTGTTTTTT
- | TRBJ2-3 | - | TRBV18 | CASSPSFVGQSTDTQYF | TGTGCCAGCTCACCTTCCTTTGTAGGACAGAGCACAGATACGCAGTATTTT
TRBD2 | TRBJ2-7 | - | TRBV28 | CASSLSGLVNSYEQYF | TGTGCCAGCAGTTTATCGGGACTAGTGAACTCCTACGAGCAGTACTTC
- | TRBJ2-5 | - | TRBV7-3 | CASSLTWDKTQYF | TGTGCCAGCAGCTTAACGTGGGACAAGACCCAGTACTTC
- | TRBJ2-3 | - | TRBV7-2 | CASTQSSGTDTQYF | TGTGCCAGCACCCAATCTAGCGGCACAGATACGCAGTATTTT
TRBD2 | TRBJ2-1 | - | TRBV13 | CASNKLAGEGNEQFF | TGTGCCAGCAATAAACTAGCGGGAGAAGGAAATGAGCAGTTCTTC
TRBD1 | TRBJ1-2 | - | TRBV5-6 | CASTMTGGWYGYTF | TGTGCCAGCACCATGACAGGGGGTTGGTATGGCTACACCTTC
TRBD1 | TRBJ2-5 | - | TRBV7-2 | CASSPDRVRETQYF | TGTGCCAGCAGCCCCGACAGGGTGCGGGAGACCCAGTACTTC
- | TRBJ2-7 | - | TRBV18 | CASSPITGIGGEQYF | TGTGCCAGCTCACCAATTACAGGGATAGGGGGCGAGCAGTACTTC
TRBD1 | TRBJ2-5 | - | TRBV15 | CATSTSGQGLETQYF | TGTGCCACCAGCACGTCAGGACAGGGTTTAGAGACCCAGTACTTC
TRBD2 | TRBJ2-1 | - | TRBV30 | CAWTVTSGNNEQFF | TGTGCCTGGACCGTCACTAGCGGGAACAATGAGCAGTTCTTC
TRBD2 | TRBJ2-3 | - | TRBV19 | CASKNLAGEWDTQYF | TGTGCCAGTAAAAACCTAGCGGGAGAGTGGGATACGCAGTATTTT
- | TRBJ1-5 | - | TRBV6-4 | CASSVWGGQPQHF | TGTGCCAGCAGTGTATGGGGAGGGCAGCCCCAGCATTTT
- | TRBJ2-3 | - | TRBV18 | CASSPRQLTDTQYF | TGTGCCAGCTCACCACGCCAACTAACAGATACGCAGTATTTT
TRBD2 | TRBJ2-7 | - | TRBV7-2 | CASSLGLAGPYEQYF | TGTGCCAGCAGCTTAGGACTAGCGGGGCCCTACGAGCAGTACTTC
- | TRBJ2-7 | - | TRBV7-9 | CASSTYYEQYF | TGTGCCAGCAGCACCTACTACGAGCAGTACTTC
TRBD1 | TRBJ1-1 | - | TRBV6-1 | CASSVTGALNTEAFF | TGTGCCAGCAGTGTTACAGGGGCCCTGAACACTGAAGCTTTCTTT